One sample yielded the 13 T cell receptor beta chains listed below, sequenced in a study of cytomegalovirus exposure and HLA in healthy donors. 60 Vbeta and 13 Jbeta primers were used in PCR. Measured with immunoSEQ multiplex PCR; TCRdb has only the in-frame clones, and not every one. This sample has 200,000 or so clones, with approximately 78% found just once. The source material was PBMCs. Source of these receptors: a woman aged 18-35 years in good health and CMV-seronegative.

As concerns this clone: A junction end diverges from the germline sequence, so it may reflect a read error. J is TRBJ2-7 and V is TRBV7-8; perhaps TRBD2 as D (5 bases). This CDR3 has 13 residues. Germline V gives CDR1 SGHVS, CDR2 FQNEAQ. In nucleotides, the CDR3 is TGTACCAGCAGCTTAGGAGGATTCTACGAGCAGTACTTC. This gives the protein CTSSLGGFYEQYF.

This clone came up a few times. The chain has TRBV10-2 and TRBJ2-2; D possibly corresponds to TRBD2 (6 bases). This CDR3 is 14 amino acids long. V was pared by 7 bases and J by 2 bases, with 11 bases between. Germline V CDR1 and CDR2: WSHSY, SAAADI. The CDR3 bases are TGCGCCAGCAAGGCGGGAAGAAACACCGGGGAGCTGTTTTTT. Residues: CASKAGRNTGELFF.

The chain recombines TRBV18 with TRBJ2-1, with 9 bases aligning to TRBD2. Trimming cost V 3 bases and J 5 bases; bases outside gene matches: 5. The CDR3 extends over 15 amino acids. Germline-derived CDR1 and CDR2 are KGHSH and LQKENI. DNA for the CDR3: TGTGCCAGCTCACCCAGACTAGCGGAAAACAATGAGCAGTTCTTC. It is translated as CASSPRLAENNEQFF.

The CDR3 reads CASSPALGQLNTEAFF. The CDR3 nucleotides read TGTGCCAGCTCGCCAGCACTAGGACAGTTGAACACTGAAGCTTTCTTT. The rearrangement links TRBV18 to TRBJ1-1; D may be TRBD1 (6 bases). This CDR3 contains 16 residues. The germline V gene encodes CDR1 KGHSH and CDR2 LQKENI. The ends were cut back, 6 bases at V and 0 bases at J, with 17 bases in the middle.

This clone turned up a few times. This chain uses TRBV6-6 with TRBJ2-5; 7 nucleotides agree with TRBD1. Germline V lookup: CDR1 MNHNY, CDR2 SVGAGI (reference sequence). V gave up 7 bases and J gave up 5 bases; unmatched junction bases: 7. There are 13 residues in the CDR3. The CDR3 protein is CASIDRVGETQYF. CDR3 bases: TGTGCCAGCATAGACAGGGTCGGGGAGACCCAGTACTTC.

The rearrangement uses TRBV6-5 and TRBJ2-2, with TRBD1 identical over 9 bases. Losses at the gene ends were 5 bases for V and 6 bases for J; bases not matched to a gene: 4. This CDR3 is 14 amino acids long. The germline V gene encodes CDR1 MNHEY and CDR2 SVGAGI. The CDR3, as DNA: TGTGCCAGCAGTCTACAGGGGGCGGCCGGGGAGCTGTTTTTT. It encodes CASSLQGAAGELFF.

The chain is built from TRBV5-1 and TRBJ1-2, with TRBD1 matching over 9 bases. Germline V gene data show CDR1 as SGHRS and CDR2 as YFSETQ. Trimming removed 4 bases from V and 6 bases from J; junction bases left unmatched: 7. This CDR3 spans 14 amino acids. In nucleotides, the CDR3 is TGCGCCAGCAGCAGACGAAGGACAGGGGATGGCTACACCTTC. Protein: CASSRRRTGDGYTF.

The rearrangement links TRBV19 to TRBJ1-2, with D unresolved. Germline V gene sequence: CDR1 LNHDA, CDR2 SQIVND (reference sequence). The CDR3 has 11 amino acids. V was pared by 8 bases and J by 7 bases, with 11 bases between. The CDR3 nucleotides read TGTGCCAGTCAGCGAGGCGTTGGCTACACCTTC. Translation gives CASQRGVGYTF.

This clone appeared a single time. V and J are TRBV19 and TRBJ2-7, with 11 bases fitting TRBD1. Germline V gene lookup returns CDR1 LNHDA and CDR2 SQIVND (reference sequence). This CDR3 is 14 amino acids long. Unmatched junction bases numbered 7, after V lost 5 bases and J lost 7 bases. This chain's CDR3 is CASSQDRGLGEQYF. CDR3 nucleotide sequence: TGTGCCAGTAGTCAGGACAGGGGGCTCGGGGAGCAGTACTTC.

As DNA, the CDR3 is TGTGCCAGCAGACGGACAGGGAGTGGCGAAAAACTGTTTTTT. It specifies CASRRTGSGEKLFF. The J gene is TRBJ1-4, the V gene TRBV6-5; 8 nucleotides agree with TRBD1. The CDR3 contains 14 residues. J was trimmed by 8 bases and V by 6 bases; bases with no gene match: 8. Germline V gene data show CDR1 as MNHEY and CDR2 as SVGAGI.

This chain links TRBV2 with TRBJ1-4, with no clear D. Germline V CDR1 and CDR2: SNHLY, FYNNEI. CDR3 length equals 15 residues. Between the trimmed V and J ends, which lost 7 bases and 0 bases, there was a span of 12 bases. The CDR3 sequence is CASIPVVSTNEKLFF. The CDR3 DNA follows: TGTGCCAGCATCCCCGTCGTATCAACTAATGAAAAACTGTTTTTT.

This clone showed up just once. The chain combines TRBV18 with TRBJ2-5; possibly TRBD2 for D (6 bases). The V end was cut by 11 bases, the J end by 0 bases, with 19 bases between. This CDR3 has 15 residues. In germline, CDR1 is KGHSH, CDR2 LQKENI. Here the CDR3 reads CARMPERAYQETQYF. CDR3 DNA sequence: TGTGCCCGTATGCCCGAGCGGGCTTACCAAGAGACCCAGTACTTC. The variable domain in full, completed from reference TRBV18 and TRBJ2-5, reads NAGVMQNPRHLVRRRGQEARLRCSPMKGHSHVYWYRQLPEEGLKFMVYLQKENIIDESGMPKERFSAEFPKEGPSILRIQQVVRGDSAAYFCARMPERAYQETQYFGPGTRLLVL.

The chain carries TRBV18 and TRBJ1-1; 8 bases match TRBD1. The CDR3 extends over 13 amino acids. The germline V gene encodes CDR1 KGHSH and CDR2 LQKENI. The ends lost 4 bases at V and 4 bases at J; junction bases unmatched: 2. CDR3 residues: CASSLTGGTEAFF. The CDR3 coding sequence is TGTGCCAGCTCACTTACAGGGGGCACTGAAGCTTTCTTT.